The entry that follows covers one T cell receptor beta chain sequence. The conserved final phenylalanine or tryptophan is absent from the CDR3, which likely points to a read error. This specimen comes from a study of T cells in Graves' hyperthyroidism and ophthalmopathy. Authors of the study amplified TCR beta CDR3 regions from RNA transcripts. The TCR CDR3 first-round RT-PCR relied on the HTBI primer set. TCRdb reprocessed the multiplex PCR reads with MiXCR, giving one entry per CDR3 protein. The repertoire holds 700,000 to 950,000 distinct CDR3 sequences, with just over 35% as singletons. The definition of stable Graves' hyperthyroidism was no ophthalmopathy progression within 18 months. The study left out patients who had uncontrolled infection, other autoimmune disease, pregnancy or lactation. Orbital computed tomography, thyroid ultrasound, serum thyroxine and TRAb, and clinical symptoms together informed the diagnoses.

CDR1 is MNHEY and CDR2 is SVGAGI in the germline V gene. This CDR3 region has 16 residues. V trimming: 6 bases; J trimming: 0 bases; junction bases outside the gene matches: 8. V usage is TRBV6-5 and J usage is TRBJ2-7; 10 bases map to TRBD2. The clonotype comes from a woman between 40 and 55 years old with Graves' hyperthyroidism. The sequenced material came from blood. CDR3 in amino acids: CASRGGSGRGSYEQYL. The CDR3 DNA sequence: TGTGCCAGCAGGGGCGGGAGCGGGAGGGGCTCCTACGAGCAGTACCTC.